One sample yielded the 5 T cell receptor beta chains listed below, sequenced in a study of T cell changes during pregnancy in multiple sclerosis. Libraries were prepared by immunoSEQ multiplex PCR; TCRdb keeps only in-frame clonotypes and omits some of them. The sample has fewer than 15,000 clones, about 90% seen once. Sequences were derived from CD8+ T cells from peripheral blood mononuclear cells, sampled in the first trimester of pregnancy. All receptors come from a female donor with multiple sclerosis, enrolled in a pregnancy study.

The chain employs TRBV13 and TRBJ1-2, with D maybe TRBD1 (6 bases). Trimming left V 5 bases short and J 4 bases short, with 17 bases between. CDR3 length: 15 residues. Per the germline V gene, CDR1 is PRHDT and CDR2 is FYEKMQ (reference sequence). The CDR3: CASSLGGGLPYGYTF. In DNA, the CDR3 is TGTGCCAGCAGCCTTGGGGGGGGCTTGCCCTATGGCTACACCTTC.

This chain connects TRBV30 to TRBJ2-7; 7 bases map to TRBD1. Germline CDR1 reads GTSNPN; CDR2 reads SVGIG (reference sequence). The V gene end was trimmed by 0 bases and the J gene end by 3 bases; junction bases not matched to a gene: 2. The CDR3 loop spans 13 amino acids. The CDR3 nucleotides read TGTGCCTGGAGTGTAGGGACAGTCTACGAGCAGTACTTC. It is translated as CAWSVGTVYEQYF.

The gene calls are TRBV9 and TRBJ2-3; maybe TRBD1 (6 bases). The V end lost 6 bases, the J end lost 0 bases, and 14 bases lay between the germline ends. Germline values: CDR1 SGDLS, CDR2 YYNGEE. This CDR3 is 15 amino acids long. DNA for the CDR3: TGTGCCAGCACCACTAGGGGGTATAGCACAGATACGCAGTATTTT. Translated: CASTTRGYSTDTQYF.

The chain uses TRBV6-1 and TRBJ2-2, with D perhaps TRBD2 (6 bases). In germline, CDR1 is MNHNS, CDR2 SASEGT. With 2 bases removed from V and 6 bases from J, the gap between germline ends came to 16 bases. The CDR3 loop spans 16 amino acids. The CDR3 region has the DNA TGTGCCAGCAGTGAAACCGTGGGGGGAGGATCCGGGGAGCTGTTTTTT. It yields the protein CASSETVGGGSGELFF.

This clone was seen a handful of times. This rearrangement joins TRBV30 to TRBJ1-1, with D hard to call. V lost 0 bases and J lost 6, with 14 bases in between. There are 14 residues in the CDR3. Germline CDR1 and CDR2: GTSNPN and SVGIG (reference sequence). The CDR3 here is CAWSVGPPLSEAFF. The DNA for the CDR3 is TGTGCCTGGAGTGTTGGCCCCCCTCTTTCTGAAGCTTTCTTT.